Listed here is a single TCR beta chain. Original analysis: Scientists estimated how many nucleated cells there were by amplifying reference gene primers. The assay was immunoSEQ multiplex PCR, and TCRdb's table has in-frame clones only and misses some. The DNA gave D and trimming, while V, J and clone size come from that table. The table includes some 99,000 clones, 75% to 90% detected once. From germline, CDR1 is MNHNY and CDR2 SVGAGI (reference sequence). The CDR3 has 14 residues. Trimming removed 0 bases at V and 4 bases at J, with 9 bases between. This sample stems from a study of blood T cell repertoires in COVID-19. Study details: Both acute and convalescent COVID-19 samples were obtained from the United States, Italy and Spain. T cells, B-cell-depleted T cells, or PBMCs supplied cDNA or gDNA.

The origin of this receptor is a human donor in a cohort sampled during active COVID-19. Sequenced input: peripheral blood. This chain joins TRBV6-6 and TRBJ2-5; D possibly corresponds to TRBD1 (5 bases). Here the CDR3 DNA reads TGTGCCAGCAGTTACTCCTTGGGGCCAGAGACCCAGTACTTC. Translated: CASSYSLGPETQYF.